These 32 T cell receptor beta chains originate from one sample sequenced in a study of blood T cell repertoires in COVID-19. Only in-frame clones appear in the TCRdb table, and some are missing; sequencing was by immunoSEQ multiplex PCR. The table has under 200,000 clones, over 75% seen once. Source material: peripheral blood. The receptor source for this set is a man between 65 and 80 years old with acute or convalescent COVID-19.

The genes are TRBV3-1 (or the pseudogene TRBV3-2) and TRBJ1-2; a possible D gene is TRBD1 (6 bases). Deletions cut 2 bases from V and 4 bases from J, with 17 bases between. The CDR3 is 16 amino acids. The germline gives CDR1 LGHDT, CDR2 YNNKEL (reference sequence). CDR3 DNA sequence: TGTGCCAGCAGCCAACCAATCGGGGGGCTCACCTATGGCTACACCTTC. Translated: CASSQPIGGLTYGYTF.

The chain has TRBV6-6 and TRBJ1-5, with 12 bases fitting TRBD1. J gave up 5 bases and V 5 bases, and 4 bases lay outside the gene matches. The CDR3 totals 15 residues. Germline V gene data show CDR1 as MNHNY and CDR2 as SVGAGI (reference sequence). In DNA, the CDR3 is TGTGCCAGCAGTGGGGGACAGGGGGCAGATCAGCCCCAGCATTTT. Translation: CASSGGQGADQPQHF.

Concerning this clone itself: This may be a read error, as it is one base from a much larger clone. The rearrangement uses TRBV2 and TRBJ2-7; TRBD2 aligns across 10 bases. CDR3 length equals 14 residues. In germline, CDR1 is SNHLY, CDR2 FYNNEI. J was trimmed by 2 bases and V by 6 bases; bases with no gene match: 4. Written as DNA, the CDR3 is TGTGCCAGCAGACGGACTAGCGGAACCTACGAGCAGTACTTC. Translation gives CASRRTSGTYEQYF.

This chain joins TRBV7-8 and TRBJ2-7; no definite D call. Germline loops: CDR1 SGHVS, CDR2 FQNEAQ. V was clipped by 4 bases and J by 7 bases, with 14 bases between them. The CDR3 is 13 amino acids. CDR3 loop: CASSSWRSVEQYF. The CDR3 DNA is TGTGCCAGCAGCTCATGGAGATCGGTTGAGCAGTACTTC.

The chain couples TRBV6-5 to TRBJ1-2, with a weak D call TRBD1 (6 bases). Trimming took 6 bases from V and 4 from J, leaving 18 bases between them. Looked up from germline, CDR1 is MNHEY and CDR2 is SVGAGI. The CDR3 loop spans 15 amino acids. The chain's CDR3 is CASSPAGRGGYGYTF. The CDR3 bases are TGTGCCAGCAGCCCCGCGGGCAGGGGTGGCTATGGCTACACCTTC.

The V gene is TRBV6-5, the J gene TRBJ1-4; maybe TRBD1 (5 bases). Germline V gene lookup returns CDR1 MNHEY and CDR2 SVGAGI. The CDR3 spans 14 residues. Deletions cut 6 bases from V and 0 bases from J, with 8 bases between. The CDR3 DNA follows: TGTGCCAGCAGGGGGGGGGCAACTAATGAAAAACTGTTTTTT. It encodes CASRGGATNEKLFF.

The chain joins TRBV7-9 to TRBJ2-6, with a tentative D call TRBD1 (5 bases). The germline V and J ends were trimmed by 10 bases and 0 bases, with 10 bases remaining between them. The CDR3 is made up of 14 amino acids. Germline lookup yields CDR1 SEHNR and CDR2 FQNEAQ (reference sequence). Written as DNA, the CDR3 is TGTGCCACCGAAGGGGTCTCTGGGGCCAACGTCCTGACTTTC. Its protein product is CATEGVSGANVLTF.

The chain recombines TRBV5-1 with TRBJ2-6; tentative D call: TRBD1 (5 bases). The V end was cut by 0 bases, the J end by 0 bases, with 10 bases between. CDR3 length equals 17 residues. CDR1 and CDR2 (germline): SGHRS, YFSETQ. The CDR3 reads CASSLGQLSSGANVLTF. CDR3 nucleotide sequence: TGCGCCAGCAGCTTGGGACAGTTGAGCTCTGGGGCCAACGTCCTGACTTTC.

This sequence joins TRBV2 and TRBJ2-1; 7 bases are a match to TRBD1. V shed 4 bases and J 3 bases; nucleotides not matched to a gene: 6. Germline V gene lookup returns CDR1 SNHLY and CDR2 FYNNEI. The CDR3 extends over 15 amino acids. In nucleotides, the CDR3 is TGTGCCAGCAGTGGACCTGACAGGGACTACAATGAGCAGTTCTTC. It yields the protein CASSGPDRDYNEQFF.

This chain uses TRBV25-1 with TRBJ2-1, with 9 bases that match TRBD1. J gave up 12 bases and V 2 bases, and 11 bases lay outside the gene matches. Germline CDR1 reads MGHDK; CDR2 reads SYGVNS. The CDR3 contains 15 residues. DNA for the CDR3: TGTGCCAGCAGTGAAAATACAGGGGGCGACGGTCTGCAGTTCTTC. Amino acids: CASSENTGGDGLQFF.

The rearrangement uses TRBV7-2 and TRBJ2-7, with 10 bases matching TRBD1. Germline assignment: CDR1 SGHTA and CDR2 FQGNSA. CDR3 length equals 16 residues. V shed 4 bases and J 2 bases; nucleotides not matched to a gene: 8. CDR3 residues: CASSSAGTGVPYEQYF. In DNA form, the CDR3 reads TGTGCCAGCAGCTCTGCCGGGACAGGGGTTCCCTACGAGCAGTACTTC.

The chain combines TRBV18 with TRBJ2-7; TRBD1 aligns across 9 bases. The length of the CDR3 is 15 residues. Germline V CDR1 and CDR2: KGHSH, LQKENI. The ends lost 2 bases at V and 5 bases at J; junction bases unmatched: 7. This CDR3 reads CASSPTGGGWNEQYF. DNA for the CDR3: TGTGCCAGCTCACCAACAGGGGGCGGATGGAACGAGCAGTACTTC. Full variable domain (rest looked up from reference TRBV18 and TRBJ2-7): NAGVMQNPRHLVRRRGQEARLRCSPMKGHSHVYWYRQLPEEGLKFMVYLQKENIIDESGMPKERFSAEFPKEGPSILRIQQVVRGDSAAYFCASSPTGGGWNEQYFGPGTRLTVT.

In DNA, the CDR3 is TGTGCCAGCTCACCCCCGATTAGTAGCGGGCGTCAAGGGGAGCTGTTTTTT. This gives the protein CASSPPISSGRQGELFF. V is TRBV18 and J is TRBJ2-2, with 7 bases fitting TRBD2. Germline V gene sequence: CDR1 KGHSH, CDR2 LQKENI. The CDR3 contains 17 residues. V shed 3 bases, J shed 8 bases, and the junction held 15 bases outside the gene matches.

The rearrangement uses TRBV6-1 and TRBJ1-5, with D hard to call. CDR1 is MNHNS and CDR2 is SASEGT in the germline V gene. V was trimmed by 1 base and J by 0 bases, leaving 13 bases between them. This CDR3 has 17 amino acids. CDR3 nucleotide sequence: TGTGCCAGCAGTGAAGTGGAGAGAGCATATAGCAATCAGCCCCAGCATTTT. This encodes CASSEVERAYSNQPQHF.

The genes are TRBV5-6 and TRBJ2-7; the match to TRBD2 covers 14 bases. The CDR3 is 15 residues long. V lost 4 bases, J lost 4 bases, and 4 bases stayed unmatched. CDR1 is SGHDT and CDR2 is YYEEEE in the germline V gene. The CDR3 here is CASSPGTSGRYEQYF. The CDR3 DNA follows: TGTGCCAGCAGCCCCGGGACTAGCGGGAGATACGAGCAGTACTTC.

The V and J genes are TRBV27 and TRBJ2-3; TRBD1 agrees at 9 bases. Trimming cost V 5 bases and J 4 bases; bases outside gene matches: 4. CDR3 size: 14 residues. The germline V gene has CDR1 MNHEY and CDR2 SMNVEV (reference sequence). The CDR3 DNA is TGTGCCAGCAGTCGGGACAGGGATTCAGATACGCAGTATTTT. It translates to CASSRDRDSDTQYF.

This clone was detected many times. The chain couples TRBV6-6 to TRBJ2-7, with 7 bases matching TRBD2. The J segment lost 2 bases and the V segment lost 3 bases, leaving 7 bases of the junction unmatched. The CDR3 extends over 15 amino acids. Germline CDR1 and CDR2: MNHNY and SVGAGI (reference sequence). The chain's CDR3 is CASSYMAGETYEQYF. Written as DNA, the CDR3 is TGTGCCAGCAGTTATATGGCGGGGGAGACCTACGAGCAGTACTTC.

This rearrangement joins TRBV15 to TRBJ2-7; 9 bases map to TRBD2. The CDR3 is made up of 19 amino acids. With V trimmed by 3 bases and J by 0 bases, 15 bases remained unmatched. Germline CDR1 and CDR2: LNHNV and YYDKDF (reference sequence). DNA of the CDR3: TGTGCCACCAGCAGGGGAATTAGCGGGGGCCCGGGGGGCTCCTACGAGCAGTACTTC. This translates into CATSRGISGGPGGSYEQYF.

This clone was counted only a few times. V is TRBV28 and J is TRBJ1-4, with D hard to call. V lost 2 bases and J lost 6, with 4 bases in between. The CDR3 covers 12 residues. From germline, CDR1 is MDHEN and CDR2 SYDVKM. The CDR3 is CASSLEHEKLFF. CDR3 sequence (DNA): TGTGCCAGCAGTTTAGAGCATGAAAAACTGTTTTTT.

V and J are TRBV4-3 and TRBJ1-6; TRBD1 matches at 11 bases. The V and J ends lost 3 bases and 9 bases, in that order; junction bases with no gene match: 1. CDR3 length: 14 residues. Germline V gene sequence: CDR1 LGHNA, CDR2 YSLEER. The CDR3 region is CASSQGQGGSPLHF. CDR3 DNA: TGCGCCAGCAGCCAGGGACAGGGGGGTTCACCCCTCCACTTT.

This clone came up a few times. The chain carries TRBV19 and TRBJ1-2, with D possibly TRBD1 on 5 matching bases. Trimming stripped 4 bases from V and 6 bases from J, with 9 bases between. The CDR3 loop spans 12 amino acids. Germline values: CDR1 LNHDA, CDR2 SQIVND (reference sequence). The CDR3 nucleotides are TGTGCCAGTAGTACCCTCAGGGATGGCTACACCTTC. Translation: CASSTLRDGYTF.

The chain uses TRBV20-1 and TRBJ2-7, with D unresolved. The ends were cut back, 3 bases at V and 0 bases at J, with 6 bases in the middle. The germline gives CDR1 DFQATT, CDR2 SNEGSKA (reference sequence). This CDR3 has 12 amino acids. The CDR3 here is CSASRSSYEQYF. The CDR3 coding sequence is TGCAGTGCTAGTCGGAGCTCCTACGAGCAGTACTTC.

The chain uses TRBV7-8 and TRBJ1-1, with 7 bases fitting TRBD1. Germline CDR1 reads SGHVS; CDR2 reads FQNEAQ. CDR3 length: 15 amino acids. Trimming removed 5 bases from V and 4 bases from J; junction bases left unmatched: 10. The CDR3 DNA follows: TGTGCCAGCAGCACTCGACAGGGTGGGTTCACTGAAGCTTTCTTT. Translation: CASSTRQGGFTEAFF.

V usage is TRBV7-3 and J usage is TRBJ2-5; a possible D gene is TRBD1 (7 bases). CDR3 length: 13 amino acids. V was trimmed by 2 bases and J by 5 bases, leaving 9 bases between them. Germline lookup yields CDR1 SGHTA and CDR2 FQGTGA. The chain's CDR3 is CASSLSGGETQYF. The CDR3 nucleotides are TGTGCCAGCAGCTTATCAGGGGGGGAGACCCAGTACTTC.

This clone is a singleton in its sample. The gene calls are TRBV6-4 and TRBJ1-2; D remains unclear. This CDR3 contains 16 residues. Germline CDR1 and CDR2: MRHNA and SNTAGT. Deletions cut 3 bases from V and 8 bases from J, with 22 bases between. CDR3 region: CASSEVFTGRDGGYTF. The CDR3 DNA reads TGTGCCAGCAGTGAAGTCTTTACCGGGAGGGATGGCGGCTACACCTTC.

This clone was counted only a few times. This chain connects TRBV5-4 to TRBJ1-1, with 7 nucleotides matching TRBD1. This CDR3 is built from 15 residues. V shed 0 bases, J shed 6 bases, and the junction held 8 bases outside the gene matches. The germline gives CDR1 SGHNT, CDR2 YYREEE (reference sequence). The CDR3, as DNA: TGTGCCAGCAGCTTGGCCCTACAGGGGATTTCTGAAGCTTTCTTT. It specifies CASSLALQGISEAFF.

This clone was counted once. The rearrangement uses TRBV10-3 and TRBJ2-7; 12 bases match TRBD2. J was trimmed by 1 base and V by 0 bases; bases with no gene match: 1. In germline, CDR1 is ENHRY, CDR2 SYGVKD. The CDR3 sequence is 16 residues long. DNA of the CDR3: TGTGCCATCAGTGAGTCACTAGCGGGAGGATCCTACGAGCAGTACTTC. Encoded protein: CAISESLAGGSYEQYF.

The chain links TRBV7-2 to TRBJ2-1; 8 bases align to TRBD2. The CDR3 loop spans 16 amino acids. The V gene's germline CDR1 is SGHTA and CDR2 FQGNSA. V dropped 1 base and J dropped 3; count of bases not matched to a gene: 5. CDR3 DNA: TGTGCCAGCAGCTTAGATATAGCGGGGTTCTACAATGAGCAGTTCTTC. Its translation is CASSLDIAGFYNEQFF.

V is TRBV3-1 (or the pseudogene TRBV3-2) and J is TRBJ2-3; 13 bases map to TRBD2. The V and J ends lost 0 bases and 6 bases, in that order; junction bases with no gene match: 6. Germline V CDR1 and CDR2: LGHDT, YNNKEL (reference sequence). The CDR3 covers 17 residues. In DNA form, the CDR3 reads TGTGCCAGCAGCCAAGAAGGACTAGCGGGGGAGGTTGATACGCAGTATTTT. This gives the protein CASSQEGLAGEVDTQYF.

The chain recombines TRBV6-1 with TRBJ2-3, with TRBD2 matching 11 bases. J gave up 5 bases and V 6 bases, and 7 bases lay outside the gene matches. Germline V lookup: CDR1 MNHNS, CDR2 SASEGT. The length of the CDR3 is 15 residues. The CDR3 nucleotides read TGTGCCAGCAGCATTAGCGGGGGGGCCCGAGATACGCAGTATTTT. Translation gives CASSISGGARDTQYF.

The rearrangement uses TRBV15 and TRBJ1-4, with D unclear. Germline lookup yields CDR1 LNHNV and CDR2 YYDKDF (reference sequence). V dropped 1 base and J dropped 0 bases, with 6 bases sitting between them. The length of the CDR3 is 15 residues. The CDR3 DNA is TGTGCCACCAGCAGAGTCACAGCAACTAATGAAAAACTGTTTTTT. It translates to CATSRVTATNEKLFF. Filled out from reference TRBV15 and TRBJ1-4, the complete variable domain reads DAMVIQNPRYQVTQFGKPVTLSCSQTLNHNVMYWYQQKSSQAPKLLFHYYDKDFNNEADTPDNFQSRRPNTSFCFLDIRSPGLGDTAMYLCATSRVTATNEKLFFGSGTQLSVL.

The chain employs TRBV18 and TRBJ2-7; 9 nucleotides agree with TRBD2. Looked up from germline, CDR1 is KGHSH and CDR2 is LQKENI. The CDR3 contains 16 residues. Losses at the gene ends were 3 bases for V and 1 base for J; bases not matched to a gene: 7. The CDR3 protein is CASSPTLAGPSYEQYF. As DNA, the CDR3 is TGTGCCAGCTCACCTACGCTAGCGGGGCCTTCCTACGAGCAGTACTTC.